These T cell receptor beta chains were read from a single sample in a study of blood T cells in healthy people across ages. In TCRdb, the 5' RACE reads were re-called with MiXCR into one record per CDR3 protein. The sample has about 1,800,000 distinct CDR3 sequences, roughly 27% seen once; the top ten hold roughly 8%. Sequencing used blood. These receptors originate from a woman aged 25 to 39 in good health. Each CDR3 is given with its conserved first and last residue. D genes are given only for firm matches. The size field is filled for only some rows; it gives once, few, many or a size class.

clone_size: few; v_call: TRBV5-1; d_call: TRBD2; j_call: TRBJ2-3; cdr3_nt: TGCGCCAGCAGTCGAGCGGGGGGAGCCACAGATACGCAGTATTTT; cdr3_aa: CASSRAGGATDTQYF
clone_size: few; v_call: TRBV7-9; d_call: NA; j_call: TRBJ2-2; cdr3_nt: TGTGCCAGCAGCTTAGTTGGGTCGCACACCGGGGAGCTGTTTTTT; cdr3_aa: CASSLVGSHTGELFF
clone_size: NA; v_call: TRBV2; d_call: TRBD1; j_call: TRBJ2-5; cdr3_nt: TGTGCCAGCAGTGCCGGGACAGCCCAAGAGGCCCAGTACTTC; cdr3_aa: CASSAGTAQEAQYF
clone_size: NA; v_call: TRBV7-2; d_call: TRBD2; j_call: TRBJ2-7; cdr3_nt: TGTGCCAGCAGCTCCCGGGGTAGCGGGAGTTCTAGCTCCTACGAGCAGTACTTC; cdr3_aa: CASSSRGSGSSSSYEQYF
clone_size: many; v_call: TRBV12-3/TRBV12-4; d_call: TRBD2; j_call: TRBJ2-1; cdr3_nt: TGTGCCAGCACAGCGGGGGGAAATGAGCAGTTCTTC; cdr3_aa: CASTAGGNEQFF
clone_size: NA; v_call: TRBV5-5; d_call: TRBD1; j_call: TRBJ2-7; cdr3_nt: TGTGCCAGCACCCCTACGACAGGGACCTACGAGCAGTACTTC; cdr3_aa: CASTPTTGTYEQYF
clone_size: NA; v_call: TRBV3-1; d_call: NA; j_call: TRBJ2-1; cdr3_nt: TGTGCCAGCAGCCACCAGAGGGGGGGCGGTTATTCCAATGAGCAGTTCTTC; cdr3_aa: CASSHQRGGGYSNEQFF
clone_size: NA; v_call: TRBV20-1; d_call: NA; j_call: TRBJ2-1; cdr3_nt: TGCAGTGCCCCCAGGGGTGAGTTGGGGGTCTACAATGAGCAGTTCTTC; cdr3_aa: CSAPRGELGVYNEQFF
clone_size: many; v_call: TRBV10-3; d_call: NA; j_call: TRBJ2-1; cdr3_nt: TGTGCCACTAGTGAAATCGACAATGAGCAGTTCTTC; cdr3_aa: CATSEIDNEQFF
clone_size: few; v_call: TRBV7-2; d_call: TRBD1; j_call: TRBJ1-5; cdr3_nt: TGTGCCAGCAGCCTCGACAGGGGGCCTCAGCCCCAGCATTTT; cdr3_aa: CASSLDRGPQPQHF
clone_size: NA; v_call: TRBV2; d_call: NA; j_call: TRBJ2-2; cdr3_nt: TGTGCCAGCAGTGAAGTCTGGCCCGGGAACACCGGGGAGCTGTTTTTT; cdr3_aa: CASSEVWPGNTGELFF
clone_size: NA; v_call: TRBV2; d_call: TRBD2; j_call: TRBJ2-3; cdr3_nt: TGTGCCAGCACCCCTCCGGGACTAGCGGGAGGGGATATGCAGTATTTT; cdr3_aa: CASTPPGLAGGDMQYF
clone_size: many; v_call: TRBV29-1; d_call: TRBD2; j_call: TRBJ2-5; cdr3_nt: TGCAGCGTGGGGACTAGCGGCCAAGAGACCCAGTACTTC; cdr3_aa: CSVGTSGQETQYF
clone_size: many; v_call: TRBV7-6; d_call: TRBD2; j_call: TRBJ2-7; cdr3_nt: TGTGCCAGCGGACTAGCGGGAGATAGGGAGCAGTACTTC; cdr3_aa: CASGLAGDREQYF
clone_size: many; v_call: TRBV9; d_call: NA; j_call: TRBJ2-4; cdr3_nt: TGTGCCAGCAGCCCCCAGGACAGACTAGCCAAAAACATTCAGTACTTC; cdr3_aa: CASSPQDRLAKNIQYF
clone_size: NA; v_call: TRBV5-6; d_call: TRBD2; j_call: TRBJ2-3; cdr3_nt: TGTGCCAGCAGACCTCTAGCGGGAGCCCTCACAGATACGCAGTATTTT; cdr3_aa: CASRPLAGALTDTQYF
clone_size: NA; v_call: TRBV7-9; d_call: NA; j_call: TRBJ2-1; cdr3_nt: TGTGCCAGCAGATTCAGCGATCTTTCCTACAATGAGCAGTTCTTC; cdr3_aa: CASRFSDLSYNEQFF
clone_size: NA; v_call: TRBV28; d_call: NA; j_call: TRBJ2-7; cdr3_nt: TGTGCCAGCAGTTTCCAAGGGGCTCTCGACGAGCAGTACTTC; cdr3_aa: CASSFQGALDEQYF
clone_size: few; v_call: TRBV9; d_call: NA; j_call: TRBJ2-2; cdr3_nt: TGTGCCAGCAGCGTTTGGGGGTCGAACACCGGGGAGCTGTTTTTT; cdr3_aa: CASSVWGSNTGELFF
clone_size: NA; v_call: TRBV20-1; d_call: NA; j_call: TRBJ1-5; cdr3_nt: TGCAGTACGGCCGGGACGTACGTCAATCAGCCCCAGCATTTT; cdr3_aa: CSTAGTYVNQPQHF
clone_size: many; v_call: TRBV12-3/TRBV12-4; d_call: TRBD2; j_call: TRBJ2-7; cdr3_nt: TGTGCCAGCAGGGCAAGCGGGGCGAGTACCTACGAGCAGTACTTC; cdr3_aa: CASRASGASTYEQYF
clone_size: NA; v_call: TRBV9; d_call: NA; j_call: TRBJ2-5; cdr3_nt: TGTGCCAGCAGCGTAGTCGGAGGCTTCACGGCCCGAAATGAGCAGTACTTC; cdr3_aa: CASSVVGGFTARNEQYF
clone_size: NA; v_call: TRBV2; d_call: TRBD1; j_call: TRBJ2-3; cdr3_nt: TGTGCCAGCATCCTAGACAGGGTAGGAGCAGATACGCAGTATTTT; cdr3_aa: CASILDRVGADTQYF
clone_size: NA; v_call: TRBV20-1; d_call: NA; j_call: TRBJ1-6; cdr3_nt: TGCAGTGCTAGTCGGCGGGACGTCGATAATTCACCCCTCCACTTT; cdr3_aa: CSASRRDVDNSPLHF
clone_size: NA; v_call: TRBV27; d_call: NA; j_call: TRBJ1-2; cdr3_nt: TGTGCCAGCAGTCCTGAGGGGGTAACTATGGTCTACACCTTC; cdr3_aa: CASSPEGVTMVYTF
clone_size: NA; v_call: TRBV7-9; d_call: TRBD1; j_call: TRBJ1-1; cdr3_nt: TGTGCCAGCAAGACAGGGGGGCTCGCTGAAGCTTTCTTT; cdr3_aa: CASKTGGLAEAFF
clone_size: NA; v_call: TRBV12-3/TRBV12-4; d_call: TRBD1; j_call: TRBJ1-2; cdr3_nt: TGTGCCAGCAGCCCCGGGACAGCTCTTTTCTATGGCTACACCTTC; cdr3_aa: CASSPGTALFYGYTF
clone_size: many; v_call: TRBV10-3; d_call: NA; j_call: TRBJ2-7; cdr3_nt: TGTGCCATCGGAAGACCGGACTACGAGCAGTACTTC; cdr3_aa: CAIGRPDYEQYF
clone_size: NA; v_call: TRBV7-9; d_call: NA; j_call: TRBJ2-5; cdr3_nt: TGTGCCAGCAGTTTCATGGACGGAAATGGGGAGACCCAGTACTTC; cdr3_aa: CASSFMDGNGETQYF
clone_size: NA; v_call: TRBV28; d_call: TRBD1; j_call: TRBJ2-2; cdr3_nt: TGTGCCAGCAGTCCGTTAACAGGGGATGGTGCCGGGGAGCTGTTTTTT; cdr3_aa: CASSPLTGDGAGELFF
clone_size: few; v_call: TRBV20-1; d_call: NA; j_call: TRBJ1-5; cdr3_nt: TGCAGTGCTGCCCCAGGCAGGGGTCAGCCCCAGCATTTT; cdr3_aa: CSAAPGRGQPQHF
clone_size: NA; v_call: TRBV7-9; d_call: TRBD2; j_call: TRBJ2-1; cdr3_nt: TGTGCCAGCAGCCGGACTAGCGGGATCTCCTACAATGAGCAGTTCTTC; cdr3_aa: CASSRTSGISYNEQFF
clone_size: NA; v_call: TRBV6-5; d_call: NA; j_call: TRBJ1-4; cdr3_nt: TGTGCCAGCAGTTACTCCACGCGTCCAACTAATGAAAAACTGTTTTTT; cdr3_aa: CASSYSTRPTNEKLFF
clone_size: once; v_call: TRBV6-2/TRBV6-3; d_call: TRBD1; j_call: TRBJ2-3; cdr3_nt: TGTGCCAGCAGTCGGACAGGGGAGCTCACAGATACGCAGTATTTT; cdr3_aa: CASSRTGELTDTQYF
clone_size: NA; v_call: TRBV28; d_call: TRBD1; j_call: TRBJ1-1; cdr3_nt: TGTGCCAGCAGGACGGGACAGGATGAAGTTGAAGCTTTCTTT; cdr3_aa: CASRTGQDEVEAFF
clone_size: NA; v_call: TRBV29-1; d_call: NA; j_call: TRBJ1-2; cdr3_nt: TGCAGCGAGGGAGATTCCAACTATGGCTACACCTTC; cdr3_aa: CSEGDSNYGYTF
clone_size: few; v_call: TRBV5-5; d_call: NA; j_call: TRBJ2-5; cdr3_nt: TGTGCCAGCAGCTCGGTAGGGGGGGCCGGTGAGACCCAGTACTTC; cdr3_aa: CASSSVGGAGETQYF
clone_size: NA; v_call: TRBV12-3/TRBV12-4; d_call: NA; j_call: TRBJ1-2; cdr3_nt: TGTGCCAGCAGTTCTCCGAATGAGGCTAACTATGGCCACACCTTC; cdr3_aa: CASSSPNEANYGHTF
clone_size: NA; v_call: TRBV7-6; d_call: NA; j_call: TRBJ1-5; cdr3_nt: TGTGCCAGCAGCCCGCAGGATCAGCCCCAGCATTTT; cdr3_aa: CASSPQDQPQHF
clone_size: many; v_call: TRBV7-9; d_call: NA; j_call: TRBJ2-7; cdr3_nt: TGTGCCAGCAGCTTAGGCCAGGGGTCCCCCTACGAGCAGTACTTC; cdr3_aa: CASSLGQGSPYEQYF